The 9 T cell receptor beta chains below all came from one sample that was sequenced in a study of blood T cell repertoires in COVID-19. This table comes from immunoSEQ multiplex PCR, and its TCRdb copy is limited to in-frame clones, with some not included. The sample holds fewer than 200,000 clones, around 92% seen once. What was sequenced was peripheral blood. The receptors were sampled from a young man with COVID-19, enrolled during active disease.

The CDR3 is CASSPSSGTRIYEQYF. The CDR3 DNA is TGTGCCAGCAGCCCGAGTTCCGGGACAAGGATCTACGAGCAGTACTTC. V usage is TRBV27 and J usage is TRBJ2-7, with D possibly being TRBD1 (6 bases). Trimming took 6 bases from V and 3 from J, leaving 21 bases between them. Germline-derived CDR1 and CDR2 are MNHEY and SMNVEV (reference sequence). The CDR3 is 16 amino acids.

In DNA form, the CDR3 reads TGTGCCAGCAGCTTTACGAGGGGGGGGAGGGTCAATGAGCAGTTCTTC. Translation gives CASSFTRGGRVNEQFF. The J gene is TRBJ2-1, the V gene TRBV11-1; D is perhaps TRBD2 (7 bases). The germline V gene encodes CDR1 SGHAT and CDR2 FQDESV (reference sequence). The CDR3 extends over 16 amino acids. With 3 bases removed from V and 6 bases from J, the gap between germline ends came to 18 bases.

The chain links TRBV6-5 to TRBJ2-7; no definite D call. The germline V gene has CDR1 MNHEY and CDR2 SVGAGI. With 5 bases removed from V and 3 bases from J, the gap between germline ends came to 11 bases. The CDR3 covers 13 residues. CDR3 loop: CASSTTVVYEQYF. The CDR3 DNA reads TGTGCCAGCAGTACCACAGTAGTCTACGAGCAGTACTTC.

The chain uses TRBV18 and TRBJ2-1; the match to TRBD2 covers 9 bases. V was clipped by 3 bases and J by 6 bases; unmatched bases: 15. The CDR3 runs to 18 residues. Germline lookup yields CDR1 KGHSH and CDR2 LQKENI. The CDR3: CASSPSPGREGRSNEQFF. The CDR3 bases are TGTGCCAGCTCACCCAGCCCTGGGCGGGAGGGCCGTAGCAATGAGCAGTTCTTC. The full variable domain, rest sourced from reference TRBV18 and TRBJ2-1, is NAGVMQNPRHLVRRRGQEARLRCSPMKGHSHVYWYRQLPEEGLKFMVYLQKENIIDESGMPKERFSAEFPKEGPSILRIQQVVRGDSAAYFCASSPSPGREGRSNEQFFGPGTRLTVL.

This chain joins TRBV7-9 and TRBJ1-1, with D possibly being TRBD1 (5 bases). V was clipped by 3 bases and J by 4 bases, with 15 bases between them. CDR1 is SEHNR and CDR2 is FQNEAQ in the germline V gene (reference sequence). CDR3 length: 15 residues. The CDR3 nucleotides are TGTGCCAGCAGCTTTCTACAGGCGTTAACCACTGAAGCTTTCTTT. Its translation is CASSFLQALTTEAFF.

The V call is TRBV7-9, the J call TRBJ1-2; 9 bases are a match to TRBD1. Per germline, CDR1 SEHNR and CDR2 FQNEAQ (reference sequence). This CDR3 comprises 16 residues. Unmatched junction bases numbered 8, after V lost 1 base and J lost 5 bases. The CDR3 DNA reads TGTGCCAGCAGCTTAGAGTCTGGGACAGGGAAATATGGCTACACCTTC. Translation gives CASSLESGTGKYGYTF.

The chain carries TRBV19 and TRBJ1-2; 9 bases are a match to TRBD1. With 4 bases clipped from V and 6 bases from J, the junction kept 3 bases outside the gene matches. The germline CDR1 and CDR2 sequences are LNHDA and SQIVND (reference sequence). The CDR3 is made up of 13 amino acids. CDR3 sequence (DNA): TGTGCCAGTAGTACCGGGACAGGGAATGGCTACACCTTC. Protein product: CASSTGTGNGYTF. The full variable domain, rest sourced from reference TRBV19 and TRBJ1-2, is DGGITQSPKYLFRKEGQNVTLSCEQNLNHDAMYWYRQDPGQGLRLIYYSQIVNDFQKGDIAEGYSVSREKKESFPLTVTSAQKNPTAFYLCASSTGTGNGYTFGSGTRLTVV.

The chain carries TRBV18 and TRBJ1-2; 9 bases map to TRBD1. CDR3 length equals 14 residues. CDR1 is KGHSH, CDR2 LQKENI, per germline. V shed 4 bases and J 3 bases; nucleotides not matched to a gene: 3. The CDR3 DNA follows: TGTGCCAGCTCACGACAGGGGGTAGACTATGGCTACACCTTC. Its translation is CASSRQGVDYGYTF.

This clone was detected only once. CDR3 region: CASSQESGAFF. The CDR3 DNA is TGTGCCAGCAGCCAAGAATCGGGGGCTTTCTTT. The chain carries TRBV3-1 (or the pseudogene TRBV3-2) and TRBJ1-1; D is unresolved. Deletions cut 0 bases from V and 11 bases from J, with 7 bases between. The CDR3 extends over 11 amino acids. Germline V gene data show CDR1 as LGHDT and CDR2 as YNNKEL (reference sequence).